This passage covers 17 T cell receptor beta chains from one sample sequenced in a study of cytomegalovirus exposure and HLA in healthy donors. The PCR contained 60 Vbeta and 13 Jbeta primers. The repertoire was sequenced with immunoSEQ multiplex PCR; TCRdb's copy has only in-frame clones and lacks some. The sample consists of fewer than 250,000 clones, more than 70% of them appearing once. The sequenced material came from PBMCs. Source of these receptors: a man aged 40-50 years in good health and CMV-seropositive.

CDR3 nucleotide sequence: TGTGCCAGCTCACCACTCTCCCTTCTAGCGGGCCAAGAGACCCAGTACTTC. Its translation: CASSPLSLLAGQETQYF. This chain joins TRBV18 and TRBJ2-5, with 8 bases identical to TRBD2. The germline CDR1 and CDR2 sequences are KGHSH and LQKENI. V was pared by 1 base and J by 1 base, with 8 bases of the junction left unmatched. This CDR3 spans 17 amino acids.

The V call is TRBV18, the J call TRBJ2-5; D is ambiguous. The DNA end is more similar to TRBJ2-7, so the J call may be wrong. CDR3 length equals 13 residues. Looked up from germline, CDR1 is KGHSH and CDR2 is LQKENI. CDR3 region: CASSPPSSYEQYF. CDR3 coding DNA: TGTGCCAGCTCACCACCTTCCTCCTACGAGCAGTACTTC.

This clone was observed a few times. Mismatch with germline at one junction end may stem from a read error. The V and J genes are TRBV7-9 and TRBJ1-6; D remains unclear. The germline gives CDR1 SEHNR, CDR2 FQNEAQ (reference sequence). There are 13 residues in the CDR3. The CDR3 nucleotides read TGTTCCAGCAGCCCTTCTCGAGATTCACCCCTCCACTTT. It encodes CSSSPSRDSPLHF.

V is TRBV7-2 and J is TRBJ2-5; 7 bases align to TRBD1. Judging by the DNA end, TRBJ2-7 fits better; the J call may be wrong. The CDR3 totals 13 residues. Germline V lookup: CDR1 SGHTA, CDR2 FQGNSA. CDR3 residues: CASSPDRDDEQYF. CDR3 DNA sequence: TGTGCCAGCAGCCCTGACAGGGACGACGAGCAGTACTTC.

This CDR3 is CASSSQGFAQPQHF. CDR3 bases: TGTGCCAGCAGCTCGCAGGGGTTCGCTCAGCCCCAGCATTTT. The chain combines TRBV7-9 with TRBJ1-5; maybe TRBD1 (6 bases). Germline V gene data show CDR1 as SEHNR and CDR2 as FQNEAQ (reference sequence). With 4 bases removed from V and 6 bases from J, the gap between germline ends came to 13 bases. The length of the CDR3 is 14 residues.

The chain carries TRBV7-9 and TRBJ1-6; D gene uncertain. V lost 6 bases and J 9 bases, leaving 9 bases between the germline ends. Per the germline V gene, CDR1 is SEHNR and CDR2 is FQNEAQ (reference sequence). The CDR3 runs to 12 residues. CDR3 residues: CASSGNISPLHF. The DNA for the CDR3 is TGTGCCAGCAGTGGTAACATTTCACCCCTCCACTTT. Together with reference TRBV7-9 and TRBJ1-6, the CDR3 gives the full variable domain: DTGVSQNPRHKITKRGQNVTFRCDPISEHNRLYWYRQTLGQGPEFLTYFQNEAQLEKSRLLSDRFSAERPKGSFSTLEIQRTEQGDSAMYLCASSGNISPLHFGNGTRLTVT.

The chain combines TRBV4-1 with TRBJ2-3; a weak D match, TRBD1 (6 bases). V was trimmed by 4 bases and J by 2 bases, leaving 13 bases between them. The CDR3 contains 15 residues. Germline CDR1 is MGHRA and CDR2 is YSYEKL. CDR3 residues: CASSLEGHSTDTQYF. CDR3 bases: TGCGCCAGCAGCCTAGAGGGACACTCCACAGATACGCAGTATTTT.

The chain combines TRBV9 with TRBJ2-1, with 9 bases aligning to TRBD1. The junction had 10 bases not matched to a gene; V was cut back by 0 bases and J by 3 bases. Germline V gene data show CDR1 as SGDLS and CDR2 as YYNGEE. The CDR3 has 18 residues. DNA of the CDR3: TGTGCCAGCAGCGTAGCGGGGGACAGGGTCCGGGGCTACAATGAGCAGTTCTTC. This codes for CASSVAGDRVRGYNEQFF. Complete variable domain (other parts from reference TRBV9 and TRBJ2-1): DSGVTQTPKHLITATGQRVTLRCSPRSGDLSVYWYQQSLDQGLQFLIQYYNGEERAKGNILERFSAQQFPDLHSELNLSSLELGDSALYFCASSVAGDRVRGYNEQFFGPGTRLTVL.

As regards this clone: The CDR3 ends on some other residue instead of the conserved phenylalanine or tryptophan, so this is likely a read error. The chain uses TRBV11-1 and TRBJ1-1, with D unresolved. The CDR3 is 10 residues long. V was cut by 6 bases and J by 8 bases, with 7 bases left in between. In germline, CDR1 is SGHAT, CDR2 FQDESV (reference sequence). The CDR3 bases are TGTGCCAGCAGTGAATCCGAAGCTTTCCTT. The encoded protein is CASSESEAFL.

This chain uses TRBV6-5 with TRBJ1-2; 9 bases agree with TRBD1. With V trimmed by 5 bases and J by 8 bases, 9 bases remained unmatched. The length of the CDR3 is 14 residues. Germline V gene lookup returns CDR1 MNHEY and CDR2 SVGAGI. The chain's CDR3 is CASSEDGTGKGYTF. The CDR3 coding sequence is TGTGCCAGCAGTGAGGACGGGACAGGGAAAGGCTACACCTTC.

This rearrangement joins TRBV6-5 to TRBJ2-5; tentatively, D is TRBD1 (6 bases). This CDR3 has 15 residues. Germline lookup yields CDR1 MNHEY and CDR2 SVGAGI. V shed 7 bases and J shed 0 bases, with 15 bases lying between them. The CDR3 loop reads CASNLGTTHQETQYF. Written as DNA, the CDR3 is TGTGCCAGCAATCTCGGGACAACTCACCAAGAGACCCAGTACTTC.

The chain joins TRBV2 to TRBJ1-2; D remains unclear. The germline gives CDR1 SNHLY, CDR2 FYNNEI. The CDR3 runs to 12 residues. Trimming pared 4 bases from V and 8 bases from J, leaving 11 bases between. CDR3 amino acids: CASSVGVWGYTF. Here the CDR3 DNA reads TGTGCCAGCAGTGTCGGGGTCTGGGGCTACACCTTC.

The DNA for the CDR3 is TGTGCCAGCAGCCCCGACACAGCCTATGGCTACACCTTC. It translates to CASSPDTAYGYTF. The chain employs TRBV6-5 and TRBJ1-2, with no clear D. Trimming removed 6 bases at V and 4 bases at J, with 12 bases between. Germline V CDR1 and CDR2: MNHEY, SVGAGI. The CDR3 consists of 13 residues.

About this clone itself: At one end, the junction sequence differs from germline, possibly due to a read error. The rearrangement joins TRBV7-9 to TRBJ2-7; no firm D call. The CDR3 is made up of 17 amino acids. The germline V gene has CDR1 SEHNR and CDR2 FQNEAQ (reference sequence). The DNA for the CDR3 is TGTTCCAGCAAACCTCCAAGCCCACCGAATTCATTCTACGAGCAGTACTTC. Translated: CSSKPPSPPNSFYEQYF.

This clone was observed a handful of times. This chain links TRBV27 with TRBJ2-7; 8 nucleotides agree with TRBD2. This CDR3 has 15 amino acids. Germline-derived CDR1 and CDR2 are MNHEY and SMNVEV (reference sequence). The V and J ends lost 6 bases and 2 bases, in that order; junction bases with no gene match: 9. The CDR3 coding sequence is TGTGCCAGCAGCCCAAAGGGACTAGGGACCTACGAGCAGTACTTC. This translates into CASSPKGLGTYEQYF.

The CDR3 loop is CASSRDYAGGNEQFF. The CDR3 DNA reads TGTGCCAGCAGCCGGGACTACGCGGGTGGGAATGAGCAGTTCTTC. This rearrangement joins TRBV14 to TRBJ2-1; TRBD2 aligns across 7 bases. This CDR3 has 15 residues. Germline assignment: CDR1 SGHDN and CDR2 FVKESK. The ends lost 4 bases at V and 7 bases at J; junction bases unmatched: 10.

This chain connects TRBV4-2 to TRBJ2-2, with D hard to call. The germline V and J ends were trimmed by 0 bases and 1 base, with 12 bases remaining between them. This CDR3 has 17 amino acids. Germline-derived CDR1 and CDR2 are LGHNA and YNFKEQ. The CDR3 loop reads CASSQDHRALNTGELFF. CDR3 nucleotide sequence: TGTGCCAGCAGCCAAGATCATCGCGCGTTGAACACCGGGGAGCTGTTTTTT.